These 17 T cell receptor beta chains originate from one sample sequenced in a study of cytomegalovirus exposure and HLA in healthy donors. In the PCR, 60 Vbeta and 13 Jbeta primers were used. Using immunoSEQ multiplex PCR, the repertoire was profiled, and TCRdb retains in-frame clones only, with some absent. The table records approximately 170,000 clones, around 79% of them present only once. The sequenced sample consisted of PBMCs. Source of these receptors: a male donor in good health and CMV-seropositive.

The chain employs TRBV5-6 and TRBJ2-6, with a possible D match to TRBD1 (5 bases). Germline-derived CDR1 and CDR2 are SGHDT and YYEEEE. This CDR3 region has 17 residues. Trimming left V 4 bases short and J 0 bases short, with 14 bases between. As DNA, the CDR3 is TGTGCCAGCAGCCCCTACCGACAGAGCTCTGGGGCCAACGTCCTGACTTTC. The encoded protein is CASSPYRQSSGANVLTF.

The chain has TRBV7-5 and TRBJ2-5; TRBD2, the table's D call, was not compared with the DNA. TRBV7-5 is noted as a pseudogene. The CDR3 loop spans 14 amino acids. The CDR3 loop reads CASWGGKEQETQYF. The DNA for the CDR3 is TGTGCCTCCTGGGGGGGGAAGGAACAGGAGACCCAGTACTTC.

CDR3 sequence reads: CASTPGVRTEAFF. The CDR3 DNA reads as TGTGCCAGCACCCCAGGGGTGAGGACTGAAGCTTTCTTT. This rearrangement joins TRBV6-1 to TRBJ1-1; D possibly corresponds to TRBD1 (6 bases). The CDR3 length is 13 residues. Trimming took 7 bases from V and 5 from J, leaving 14 bases between them. The germline CDR1 and CDR2 sequences are MNHNS and SASEGT.

In this sample, this clone turned up a few times. The chain is built from TRBV28 and TRBJ2-1, with TRBD2 as a possible D gene (5 bases). This CDR3 spans 14 amino acids. In germline, CDR1 is MDHEN, CDR2 SYDVKM. Trimming left V 4 bases short and J 3 bases short, with 10 bases between. CDR3: CASSWYGDYNEQFF. The CDR3 DNA follows: TGTGCCAGCAGTTGGTACGGGGACTACAATGAGCAGTTCTTC.

This clone was seen a few times. The rearrangement uses TRBV6-4 and TRBJ2-1; 14 bases fit TRBD2. Germline trimming cut 6 bases from V and 7 bases from J; bases unmatched to any gene: 2. This CDR3 region has 14 residues. Germline V gene lookup returns CDR1 MRHNA and CDR2 SNTAGT. CDR3 DNA: TGTGCCAGCAGGACTAGCGGGGGGGCGAATGAGCAGTTCTTC. Translation gives CASRTSGGANEQFF.

CDR3: CASSAGTANTGELFF. CDR3 nucleotides: TGCGCCAGCAGCGCGGGGACAGCGAACACCGGGGAGCTGTTTTTT. V and J are TRBV5-1 and TRBJ2-2; maybe TRBD1 (7 bases). This CDR3 has 15 residues. Germline values: CDR1 SGHRS, CDR2 YFSETQ. V was cut by 4 bases and J by 0 bases, with 10 bases left in between.

This chain uses TRBV27 with TRBJ2-7; weak D call: TRBD1 (6 bases). Germline CDR1 reads MNHEY; CDR2 reads SMNVEV (reference sequence). V was trimmed by 3 bases and J by 7 bases, leaving 16 bases between them. The CDR3 has 14 amino acids. The CDR3 sequence is CASSFVRGAPEQYF. CDR3 nucleotide sequence: TGTGCCAGCAGTTTTGTCAGGGGTGCCCCGGAGCAGTACTTC.

Comment on this clone: Additional DNA sequences in this sample encode the identical CDR3. J is TRBJ2-1 and V is TRBV9; 11 bases align to TRBD2. The CDR3 spans 15 residues. J gave up 7 bases and V 0 bases, and 3 bases lay outside the gene matches. The V gene's germline CDR1 is SGDLS and CDR2 YYNGEE. The CDR3, as DNA: TGTGCCAGCAGCGTAGGACTAGCGGGGTATAATGAGCAGTTCTTC. This encodes CASSVGLAGYNEQFF.

The chain employs TRBV5-6 and TRBJ1-1; D may be TRBD1 (6 bases). In germline, CDR1 is SGHDT, CDR2 YYEEEE. CDR3 length equals 17 residues. V shed 1 base and J shed 0 bases, with 16 bases lying between them. CDR3 bases: TGTGCCAGCAGCTTGTGGGCCAGGGGCCCGATGAACACTGAAGCTTTCTTT. This sequence encodes CASSLWARGPMNTEAFF.

This chain uses TRBV27 with TRBJ2-2; D is ambiguous. V shed 3 bases and J shed 4 bases, with 18 bases lying between them. Germline V gene lookup returns CDR1 MNHEY and CDR2 SMNVEV (reference sequence). The CDR3 has 17 amino acids. The CDR3 DNA reads TGTGCCAGCAGTTTGGCTTTCAGCTCCCGAGGCACCGGGGAGCTGTTTTTT. Amino acids: CASSLAFSSRGTGELFF.

A single count supports this clone. The rearrangement links TRBV6-5 to TRBJ1-2, with 9 bases fitting TRBD1. Germline CDR1 reads MNHEY; CDR2 reads SVGAGI. Losses at the gene ends were 6 bases for V and 2 bases for J; bases not matched to a gene: 7. This CDR3 is 15 amino acids long. The CDR3 spells CASRPGTGWNYGYTF. As DNA, the CDR3 is TGTGCCAGCAGACCCGGGACAGGGTGGAACTATGGCTACACCTTC.

The CDR3 DNA sequence: TGTGCCAGCAGCCAGGGGGACGGACAGGGCGGTCAGCCCCAGCATTTT. This translates into CASSQGDGQGGQPQHF. The rearrangement links TRBV4-2 to TRBJ1-5, with TRBD1 matching over 8 bases. Germline-derived CDR1 and CDR2 are LGHNA and YNFKEQ. The CDR3 consists of 16 residues. The junction had 10 bases not matched to a gene; V was cut back by 3 bases and J by 6 bases.

V and J are TRBV5-6 and TRBJ1-2; a weak D match, TRBD1 (6 bases). Germline V gene lookup returns CDR1 SGHDT and CDR2 YYEEEE. The length of the CDR3 is 13 residues. Trimming stripped 2 bases from V and 4 bases from J, with 9 bases between. Here the CDR3 reads CASSFRDIYGYTF. CDR3 bases: TGTGCCAGCAGCTTCCGGGACATCTATGGCTACACCTTC.

The J gene is TRBJ1-4, the V gene TRBV4-1, with unresolved D. The CDR3 extends over 13 amino acids. Trimming took off 4 bases at V and 8 bases at J, with 11 bases between the two ends. The germline CDR1 and CDR2 sequences are MGHRA and YSYEKL. The chain's CDR3 is CASSPWLLEKLFF. The CDR3 DNA is TGCGCCAGCAGCCCATGGCTCCTGGAAAAACTGTTTTTT.

This clone was found a few times. The chain combines TRBV30 with TRBJ1-3; 10 nucleotides line up with TRBD1. The CDR3 contains 15 residues. Germline-derived CDR1 and CDR2 are GTSNPN and SVGIG (reference sequence). Trimming at V came to 5 bases and at J to 3 bases, leaving 7 bases not matched to a gene. Written as DNA, the CDR3 is TGTGCCTGGGGGACAGGGGAGATTTTTGGAAACACCATATATTTT. Its translation: CAWGTGEIFGNTIYF.

The chain carries TRBV5-8 and TRBJ1-2; no definite D call. The CDR3 runs to 12 residues. CDR1 SGHTS and CDR2 YDEGEE come from the germline V gene. V was shortened by 3 bases and J by 10 bases, with 13 bases between the two germline ends. In nucleotides, the CDR3 is TGTGCCAGCAGCTCCCCGGTTGTTGACTACACCTTC. It encodes CASSSPVVDYTF.

This chain joins TRBV7-2 and TRBJ1-6; maybe TRBD1 (5 bases). Germline CDR1 SGHTA, CDR2 FQGNSA. V was pared by 1 base and J by 10 bases, with 8 bases between. The CDR3 is 13 amino acids. As DNA, the CDR3 is TGTGCCAGCAGCTTAGAGGGGAGGTCACCCCTCCACTTT. The encoded protein is CASSLEGRSPLHF.